This TCR beta chain is drawn from a study of long-term antiretroviral therapy in people with HIV. Overall study results and limits: CDR3 length ranges were narrower in HIV repertoires than in controls.

Samples were assayed with immunoSEQ v3.0 at survey level. Repertoires were generated with immunoSEQ multiplex PCR, while TCRdb's copy carries only in-frame clones and drops some. The sample has around 20,000 clones, 75% to 90% seen once. Points on this clone: What it binds is unknown.

Trimming stripped 4 bases from V and 4 bases from J, with 16 bases between. From germline, CDR1 is ENHRY and CDR2 SYGVKD. CDR3 length: 15 residues. Participants living with HIV all received treatment in the United States. Every specimen held between about 0.85-10 million cryopreserved PBMC. These were thawed and washed before DNA extraction. This specimen consisted of unsorted PBMCs, obtained roughly 6.2 years after starting antiretroviral therapy. The TCR originated in a man aged 25-45 years with HIV. V usage is TRBV10-3 and J usage is TRBJ1-2, with D unclear. The CDR3 sequence: CAISGWVGLGYGYTF. The CDR3 nucleotides read TGTGCCATCAGTGGGTGGGTCGGCTTGGGCTATGGCTACACCTTC.